Shown below are 21 T cell receptor beta chains from a single sample sequenced in a study of regulatory T cells in long-lasting Graves disease. Time point reported: newly diagnosed GD, antithyroid drugs for less than 3 months. The TCR library was prepared using RNA isolated from PBMCs. Arm-PCR of CDR3 regions and iRepertoire HTBI primers were used to build TCR beta libraries. TCRdb ran MiXCR on the multiplex PCR reads and lists one entry per CDR3 protein. The data contain more than 350,000 distinct CDR3 sequences, approximately 15% of them singletons. The same data also contributed to another study, on T cells in Graves' hyperthyroidism and ophthalmopathy.

The material was peripheral blood mononuclear cells (PBMCs), obtained at new diagnosis, from a patient treated with antithyroid drugs. The receptors originated from a woman in her 30s with Graves disease.

The rearrangement links TRBV9 to TRBJ2-1, with D uncertain. The germline V and J ends were trimmed by 5 bases and 4 bases, with 10 bases remaining between them. The CDR3 consists of 13 residues. Looked up from germline, CDR1 is SGDLS and CDR2 is YYNGEE. Here the CDR3 DNA reads TGTGCCAGCAGATCGACCTTATACAATGAGCAGTTCTTC. This sequence encodes CASRSTLYNEQFF.

CDR3 in DNA: TGTGCCAGCAGTGAAGAGAACACCGGGGAGCTGTTTTTT. It codes for CASSEENTGELFF. The chain joins TRBV2 to TRBJ2-2; no reliable D call. V was pared by 1 base and J by 1 base, with 1 base between. From germline, CDR1 is SNHLY and CDR2 FYNNEI. This CDR3 comprises 13 residues.

This clonotype was observed many times. The chain employs TRBV2 and TRBJ1-5; 9 nucleotides match TRBD1. Germline V gives CDR1 SNHLY, CDR2 FYNNEI. The CDR3 extends over 14 amino acids. V shed 4 bases and J 2 bases; nucleotides not matched to a gene: 0. The CDR3 sequence: CASSGDRGNQPQHF. The CDR3 DNA sequence: TGTGCCAGCAGTGGGGACAGGGGCAATCAGCCCCAGCATTTT.

At least ten counts were recorded for this clonotype. This chain links TRBV7-9 with TRBJ1-5, with 8 nucleotides matching TRBD1. This CDR3 has 16 residues. CDR1 SEHNR and CDR2 FQNEAQ come from the germline V gene (reference sequence). The V and J ends lost 6 bases and 7 bases, in that order; junction bases with no gene match: 14. CDR3 residues: CASSSAGTGEKQPQHF. The CDR3 DNA is TGTGCCAGCAGTTCGGCCGGGACAGGCGAGAAGCAGCCCCAGCATTTT.

This clonotype was seen ten or more times. This chain uses TRBV6-5 with TRBJ2-1, with D perhaps assigned TRBD1 or TRBD2 (5 bases each). The V end lost 1 base, the J end lost 10 bases, and 11 bases lay between the germline ends. The CDR3 covers 13 residues. CDR1 and CDR2 from the germline V gene are MNHEY and SVGAGI. The CDR3 loop reads CASSYFRGGEQFF. The CDR3 DNA is TGTGCCAGCAGTTACTTTCGGGGCGGGGAGCAGTTCTTC.

The chain is built from TRBV27 and TRBJ2-1; the match to TRBD2 covers 8 bases. The CDR3 spans 19 residues. Germline V gives CDR1 MNHEY, CDR2 SMNVEV (reference sequence). With 7 bases clipped from V and 0 bases from J, the junction kept 17 bases outside the gene matches. The CDR3 spells CASTPLGSGIPNSYNEQFF. The CDR3 DNA reads TGTGCCAGCACCCCTTTGGGTAGCGGGATCCCCAACTCCTACAATGAGCAGTTCTTC.

This clonotype was picked up many times. J is TRBJ2-7 and V is TRBV20-1; a possible D gene is TRBD2 (5 bases). Germline V CDR1 and CDR2: DFQATT, SNEGSKA (reference sequence). The V end was cut by 0 bases, the J end by 0 bases, with 12 bases between. The CDR3 runs to 15 residues. Here the CDR3 reads CSARDAGVSSYEQYF. For the CDR3, the DNA is TGCAGTGCTAGAGACGCGGGCGTAAGCTCCTACGAGCAGTACTTC.

This clonotype came up many times. The V and J genes are TRBV11-2 and TRBJ1-4, with 7 bases identical to TRBD1. The CDR3 totals 15 residues. The germline CDR1 and CDR2 sequences are SGHAT and FQNNGV. Trimming cost V 4 bases and J 6 bases; bases outside gene matches: 8. In nucleotides, the CDR3 is TGTGCCAGCAGCTCCATCGACAGGGTGTATGAAAAACTGTTTTTT. This sequence encodes CASSSIDRVYEKLFF.

CDR3 nucleotides: TGTGCCAGCAGCGTAGAGAGGACTAGCGGGAGTAACACCGGGGAGCTGTTTTTT. The encoded protein is CASSVERTSGSNTGELFF. The rearrangement links TRBV9 to TRBJ2-2; the match to TRBD2 covers 13 bases. The germline gives CDR1 SGDLS, CDR2 YYNGEE. Trimming took 0 bases from V and 2 from J; bases not matched to a gene: 4. This CDR3 is 18 amino acids long. The variable domain in full, completed from reference TRBV9 and TRBJ2-2, reads DSGVTQTPKHLITATGQRVTLRCSPRSGDLSVYWYQQSLDQGLQFLIQYYNGEERAKGNILERFSAQQFPDLHSELNLSSLELGDSALYFCASSVERTSGSNTGELFFGEGSRLTVL.

This chain uses TRBV20-1 with TRBJ1-5; 10 bases are a match to TRBD1. The CDR3 is 16 amino acids. CDR1 DFQATT and CDR2 SNEGSKA come from the germline V gene (reference sequence). Unmatched junction bases numbered 13, after V lost 5 bases and J lost 6 bases. The CDR3 DNA is TGCAGTGCTCCCCGGACAGGGGGAATTGGTGGTCAGCCCCAGCATTTT. This codes for CSAPRTGGIGGQPQHF.

Concerning this clonotype: A much bigger clone sits one base away, suggesting this may be a read error. V usage is TRBV20-1 and J usage is TRBJ2-1; D call uncertain. Deletions cut 6 bases from V and 8 bases from J, with 23 bases between. The CDR3 loop spans 15 amino acids. Per germline, CDR1 DFQATT and CDR2 SNEGSKA (reference sequence). CDR3 region: CSADGGPTNNDEQFF. In nucleotides, the CDR3 is TGCAGTGCGGATGGTGGGCCAACGAACAACGATGAGCAGTTCTTC.

This clonotype was recorded many times. The chain couples TRBV11-2 to TRBJ2-2; D unresolved. V was cut by 5 bases and J by 3 bases, with 13 bases left in between. This CDR3 spans 15 amino acids. CDR1 is SGHAT and CDR2 is FQNNGV in the germline V gene. Here the CDR3 reads CASSARIVYTGELFF. The CDR3 DNA is TGTGCCAGCAGCGCTCGGATAGTTTACACCGGGGAGCTGTTTTTT.

The sample holds many counts of this clonotype. V usage is TRBV5-1 and J usage is TRBJ1-4; D is uncertain. The V end lost 3 bases, the J end lost 4 bases, and 13 bases lay between the germline ends. The CDR3 has 15 residues. CDR1 is SGHRS and CDR2 is YFSETQ in the germline V gene. CDR3 DNA: TGCGCCAGCAGCTGGACCGGATTTGGTAATGAAAAACTGTTTTTT. Amino acid sequence: CASSWTGFGNEKLFF.

This clonotype occurred many times. J is TRBJ1-4 and V is TRBV11-2, with no clear D. Trimming left V 4 bases short and J 5 bases short, with 11 bases between. Per germline, CDR1 SGHAT and CDR2 FQNNGV. The CDR3 loop spans 14 amino acids. CDR3 sequence reads: CASSSQHSNEKLFF. The DNA for the CDR3 is TGTGCCAGCAGCTCCCAGCATTCGAATGAAAAACTGTTTTTT.

The chain has TRBV19 and TRBJ2-1; D tentatively reads TRBD1 or TRBD2 (6 bases each). The length of the CDR3 is 14 residues. V lost 3 bases to trimming and J lost 9 bases, with 15 bases between them. Germline V CDR1 and CDR2: LNHDA, SQIVND (reference sequence). The CDR3 DNA reads TGTGCCAGTAGTATTGGGGGGCGTGAGCGTGAGCAGTTCTTC. This codes for CASSIGGREREQFF.

This clonotype occurred many times. The chain couples TRBV5-8 to TRBJ1-1; D remains unclear. Germline lookup yields CDR1 SGHTS and CDR2 YDEGEE. The CDR3 spans 12 residues. V lost 6 bases and J 5 bases, leaving 11 bases between the germline ends. Here the CDR3 DNA reads TGTGCCAGCACCTTTACGGGGACTGAAGCTTTCTTT. As protein: CASTFTGTEAFF.

In the case of this clonotype: A read error may produce the germline difference seen at one junction end. The chain is built from TRBV12-3 or TRBV12-4 and TRBJ2-1; D is unresolved. This CDR3 comprises 12 residues. CDR3 region: CASSLSPNEQLF. For the CDR3, the DNA is TGTGCCAGCAGTTTGTCGCCTAATGAGCAGCTCTTC.

This clonotype was observed at least ten times. The gene calls are TRBV2 and TRBJ1-2; TRBD1 matches 10 bases. After removal of 5 bases from V and 4 bases from J, the junction contained 7 bases not matched to a gene. This CDR3 region has 15 residues. The V gene's germline CDR1 is SNHLY and CDR2 FYNNEI. This CDR3 reads CASSIGQGDGYGYTF. CDR3 bases: TGTGCCAGCAGTATAGGACAGGGGGATGGCTATGGCTACACCTTC.

This clonotype was detected many times. The chain combines TRBV7-9 with TRBJ1-1; 10 bases are a match to TRBD1. The length of the CDR3 is 17 residues. Germline V CDR1 and CDR2: SEHNR, FQNEAQ (reference sequence). V was pared by 3 bases and J by 5 bases, with 12 bases of the junction left unmatched. The CDR3 bases are TGTGCCAGCAGCTTCCGACAGGGGGCTACAAAAGGAACTGAAGCTTTCTTT. It is translated as CASSFRQGATKGTEAFF.

The V call is TRBV15, the J call TRBJ2-1; no clear D gene. Trimming removed 3 bases from V and 9 bases from J, with 24 bases in between. Per the germline V gene, CDR1 is LNHNV and CDR2 is YYDKDF (reference sequence). CDR3 length: 17 residues. The CDR3: CATSSVVALGSKFEQFF. In DNA form, the CDR3 reads TGTGCCACCAGCAGTGTGGTAGCCCTAGGGTCCAAGTTTGAGCAGTTCTTC.

This clonotype came up a few times. The chain links TRBV25-1 to TRBJ2-7; 7 nucleotides align to TRBD2. The CDR3 is made up of 17 amino acids. Germline V lookup: CDR1 MGHDK, CDR2 SYGVNS. The V gene end was trimmed by 2 bases and the J gene end by 2 bases; junction bases not matched to a gene: 12. CDR3 protein: CASSEGGVYTLPYEQYF. The CDR3 DNA reads TGTGCCAGCAGTGAAGGGGGGGTTTACACCCTTCCCTACGAGCAGTACTTC.